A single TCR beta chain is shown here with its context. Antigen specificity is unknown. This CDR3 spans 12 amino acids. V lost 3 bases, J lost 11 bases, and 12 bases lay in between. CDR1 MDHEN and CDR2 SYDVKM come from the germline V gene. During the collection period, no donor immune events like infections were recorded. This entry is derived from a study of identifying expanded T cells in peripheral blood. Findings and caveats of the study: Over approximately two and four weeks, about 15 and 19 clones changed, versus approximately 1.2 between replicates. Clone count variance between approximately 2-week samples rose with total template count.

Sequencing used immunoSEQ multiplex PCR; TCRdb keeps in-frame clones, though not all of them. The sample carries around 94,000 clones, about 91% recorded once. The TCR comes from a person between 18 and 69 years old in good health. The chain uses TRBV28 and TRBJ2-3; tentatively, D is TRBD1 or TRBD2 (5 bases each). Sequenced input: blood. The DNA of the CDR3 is TGTGCCAGCAGTTTCGACCCGAGGGGGCAGTATTTT. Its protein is CASSFDPRGQYF.